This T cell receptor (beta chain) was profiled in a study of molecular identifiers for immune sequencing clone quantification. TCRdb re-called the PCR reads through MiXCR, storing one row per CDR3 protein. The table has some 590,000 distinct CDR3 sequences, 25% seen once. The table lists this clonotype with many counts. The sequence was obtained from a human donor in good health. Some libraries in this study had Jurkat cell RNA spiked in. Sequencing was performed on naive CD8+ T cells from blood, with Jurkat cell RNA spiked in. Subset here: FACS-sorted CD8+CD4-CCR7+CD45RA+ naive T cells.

CDR3 loop: CASSTSGSQETQYF. The CDR3 bases are TGTGCCAGCAGCACGTCAGGGTCTCAAGAGACCCAGTACTTC. The chain joins TRBV7-9 to TRBJ2-5; D is possibly TRBD1 (5 bases). The CDR3 spans 14 residues. CDR1 is SEHNR, CDR2 FQNEAQ, per germline (reference sequence). Trimming removed 5 bases from V and 2 bases from J, with 12 bases in between.